This T cell receptor beta chain was recorded in a study of shared clonotypes between healthy human individuals. Overall study findings and caveats: Since donors were few, the genetic and exposure-history diversity represented was limited.

Using ten immunoSEQ deep assay plates, investigators sequenced unsorted PBMC DNA. Assay: immunoSEQ multiplex PCR; the TCRdb copy retains only in-frame clones and omits some. This sample has about 490,000 clones, with about 80% found just once. This CDR3 comprises 15 residues. Germline V gene data show CDR1 as LNHNV and CDR2 as YYDKDF (reference sequence). With V trimmed by 3 bases and J by 2 bases, 5 bases remained unmatched. Regarding this clone: Its antigen is undetermined.

Sample: PBMCs. The V and J genes are TRBV15 and TRBJ2-7, with 9 positions matching TRBD2. This clonotype was obtained from a woman between 35 and 50 years old in good health. Some clones in this sample may be carry-over from other donors' samples. The CDR3 loop is CATSSGLAFTYEQYF. In DNA form, the CDR3 reads TGTGCCACCAGCAGCGGACTAGCGTTTACCTACGAGCAGTACTTC.